Following are 21 T cell receptor beta chains from one sample sequenced in a study of T cells after yellow fever vaccination. TCRdb ran MiXCR on the 5' RACE reads and lists one entry per CDR3 protein. The table includes around 500,000 distinct CDR3 sequences, 20% to 25% detected once. Sample: PBMCs, taken around 3 weeks after the first yellow fever vaccination. The receptors come from a young man who received the YFV17D yellow fever vaccine.

The rearrangement joins TRBV6-1 to TRBJ2-3; D is uncertain. Between the trimmed V and J ends, which lost 7 bases and 9 bases, there was a span of 14 bases. Germline-derived CDR1 and CDR2 are MNHNS and SASEGT. The CDR3 runs 12 residues. DNA of the CDR3: TGTGCCAGCATTGCGGCGGCCCGGACGCAGTATTTT. Translated, it gives CASIAAARTQYF.

This chain connects TRBV15 to TRBJ2-6, with D maybe TRBD1 (6 bases). V was cut by 5 bases and J by 0 bases, with 14 bases left in between. The germline gives CDR1 LNHNV, CDR2 YYDKDF (reference sequence). The CDR3 is 17 residues long. Here the CDR3 DNA reads TGTGCCACCAGCCGAGGACAGACCCACTCTGGGGCCAACGTCCTGACTTTC. Translated: CATSRGQTHSGANVLTF.

This chain uses TRBV20-1 with TRBJ1-6, with D possibly being TRBD1 (6 bases). The CDR3 sequence is 16 residues long. V lost 1 base to trimming and J lost 10 bases, with 20 bases between them. Looked up from germline, CDR1 is DFQATT and CDR2 is SNEGSKA (reference sequence). CDR3 sequence: CSARGPRGRGGSPLHF. DNA of the CDR3: TGCAGTGCTAGAGGTCCCAGGGGAAGGGGCGGGTCACCCCTCCACTTT.

The chain combines TRBV15 with TRBJ1-1; D ambiguous. V dropped 8 bases and J dropped 1 base, with 11 bases sitting between them. Germline CDR1 and CDR2: LNHNV and YYDKDF (reference sequence). CDR3 length: 13 amino acids. The CDR3 reads CATQPGRNTEAFF. The CDR3 nucleotides are TGTGCCACCCAACCCGGACGGAACACTGAAGCTTTCTTT.

The table lists this clonotype with a few counts. The J gene is TRBJ2-7, the V gene TRBV6-2 or TRBV6-3; the D gene is possibly TRBD1 (6 bases). The CDR3 has 17 amino acids. Trimming removed 6 bases from V and 2 bases from J, with 23 bases in between. Germline V CDR1 and CDR2: MNHEY, SVGEGT. The CDR3 DNA is TGTGCCAGCAGAAGTAGCCGAACGGGACACCTCGCCTACGAGCAGTACGTC. It specifies CASRSSRTGHLAYEQYV.

The rearrangement uses TRBV6-1 and TRBJ1-1, with D perhaps matching TRBD1 (5 bases). This CDR3 region has 13 residues. Per the germline V gene, CDR1 is MNHNS and CDR2 is SASEGT. The V end was cut by 8 bases, the J end by 0 bases, with 10 bases between. Here the CDR3 reads CASGQGMNTEAFF. CDR3 in DNA: TGTGCCAGCGGGCAGGGTATGAACACTGAAGCTTTCTTT.

This clonotype was seen a few times. This sequence joins TRBV7-8 and TRBJ2-1; TRBD2 matches at 16 bases. Germline V lookup: CDR1 SGHVS, CDR2 FQNEAQ. The CDR3 has 15 amino acids. Trimming removed 6 bases from V and 13 bases from J; junction bases left unmatched: 9. CDR3 nucleotide sequence: TGTGCCAGCAGTCCCGGGACTAGCGGGGGGGCTCGACAGTTCTTC. Protein: CASSPGTSGGARQFF.

The gene calls are TRBV5-8 and TRBJ2-3, with a weak D call TRBD1 (6 bases). The germline V gene encodes CDR1 SGHTS and CDR2 YDEGEE. V gave up 4 bases and J gave up 0 bases, with 9 bases separating them. The CDR3 spans 14 residues. This CDR3 is CASSTGQSTDTQYF. CDR3 sequence (DNA): TGTGCCAGCAGCACCGGACAGAGCACAGATACGCAGTATTTT.

Many counts were recorded for this clonotype. The V call is TRBV18, the J call TRBJ1-5, with D possibly being TRBD1 (5 bases). V gave up 3 bases and J gave up 0 bases, with 9 bases separating them. The germline V gene has CDR1 KGHSH and CDR2 LQKENI. This CDR3 is 15 amino acids long. As DNA, the CDR3 is TGTGCCAGCTCACCTTCACAGGTTAGCAATCAGCCCCAGCATTTT. Translation gives CASSPSQVSNQPQHF. Looking up the rest from reference TRBV18 and TRBJ1-5 gives the full variable domain: NAGVMQNPRHLVRRRGQEARLRCSPMKGHSHVYWYRQLPEEGLKFMVYLQKENIIDESGMPKERFSAEFPKEGPSILRIQQVVRGDSAAYFCASSPSQVSNQPQHFGDGTRLSIL.

This chain connects TRBV5-1 to TRBJ2-5; D unclear. CDR3 size: 12 residues. Germline CDR1 and CDR2: SGHRS and YFSETQ. V was pared by 4 bases and J by 4 bases, with 8 bases between. CDR3 DNA sequence: TGCGCCAGCAGCATTATCGGAGAGACCCAGTACTTC. Translation: CASSIIGETQYF. Full variable domain (rest looked up from reference TRBV5-1 and TRBJ2-5): KAGVTQTPRYLIKTRGQQVTLSCSPISGHRSVSWYQQTPGQGLQFLFEYFSETQRNKGNFPGRFSGRQFSNSRSEMNVSTLELGDSALYLCASSIIGETQYFGPGTRLLVL.

This clonotype was seen a handful of times. The chain is built from TRBV10-3 and TRBJ2-5; the match to TRBD1 covers 8 bases. Germline V lookup: CDR1 ENHRY, CDR2 SYGVKD. The length of the CDR3 is 12 residues. V trimming: 7 bases; J trimming: 3 bases; junction bases outside the gene matches: 1. The CDR3 DNA reads as TGTGCCATCAAGGACAGGGAAGAGACCCAGTACTTC. Its translation: CAIKDREETQYF.

The chain joins TRBV5-1 to TRBJ2-3; 10 nucleotides agree with TRBD2. The CDR3 has 15 amino acids. The V gene's germline CDR1 is SGHRS and CDR2 YFSETQ. V lost 4 bases and J lost 3; bases outside the gene matches: 5. CDR3 sequence reads: CASSVFSGGTDTQYF. CDR3 nucleotides: TGCGCCAGCAGCGTGTTTAGCGGGGGGACAGATACGCAGTATTTT. The variable domain in full, with the rest retrieved from reference TRBV5-1 and TRBJ2-3, is KAGVTQTPRYLIKTRGQQVTLSCSPISGHRSVSWYQQTPGQGLQFLFEYFSETQRNKGNFPGRFSGRQFSNSRSEMNVSTLELGDSALYLCASSVFSGGTDTQYFGPGTRLTVL.

The CDR3 DNA reads as TGTGCCAGCAGCTCTATTGTGAACACTGAAGCTTTCTTT. This translates into CASSSIVNTEAFF. This chain connects TRBV7-2 to TRBJ1-1; D is undetermined. Per the germline V gene, CDR1 is SGHTA and CDR2 is FQGNSA. Trimming left V 4 bases short and J 0 bases short, with 6 bases between. The CDR3 sequence is 13 residues long.

This clonotype was counted only a few times. The V and J genes are TRBV29-1 and TRBJ1-5, with 7 bases that match TRBD1. This CDR3 is 13 amino acids long. V lost 3 bases to trimming and J lost 8 bases; unmatched junction nucleotides: 7. The germline CDR1 and CDR2 sequences are SQVTM and ANQGSEA. CDR3 protein: CSVESAGGEPQHF. The CDR3 coding sequence is TGCAGCGTTGAGTCCGCAGGGGGAGAGCCCCAGCATTTT.

The chain employs TRBV19 and TRBJ1-5; possible D gene TRBD1, 5 bases. With 8 bases removed from V and 4 bases from J, the gap between germline ends came to 15 bases. This CDR3 has 14 amino acids. Germline assignment: CDR1 LNHDA and CDR2 SQIVND (reference sequence). The CDR3 DNA follows: TGTGCCAGTGGGCCGGGGGAGAAAAATCAGCCCCAGCATTTT. Its protein product is CASGPGEKNQPQHF.

The chain couples TRBV7-9 to TRBJ2-3, with 7 bases that match TRBD1. The V and J ends lost 3 bases and 4 bases, in that order; junction bases with no gene match: 7. This CDR3 comprises 15 residues. In germline, CDR1 is SEHNR, CDR2 FQNEAQ (reference sequence). The CDR3 loop is CASSFGTDGADTQYF. CDR3 in DNA: TGTGCCAGCAGCTTTGGGACAGACGGAGCAGATACGCAGTATTTT.

This clonotype was seen many times. This sequence joins TRBV27 and TRBJ1-2, with TRBD1 as a possible D gene (6 bases). Deletions cut 2 bases from V and 2 bases from J, with 12 bases between. CDR1 and CDR2 from the germline V gene are MNHEY and SMNVEV (reference sequence). This CDR3 is built from 15 residues. The chain's CDR3 is CASSLAAGANYGYTF. CDR3 nucleotide sequence: TGTGCCAGCAGTTTAGCAGCAGGGGCCAACTATGGCTACACCTTC.

This clonotype has just a few counts. The CDR3 DNA reads TGTGTCTCCACGGCAGGGATCAATCAGCCCCAGCATTTT. Translation gives CVSTAGINQPQHF. V and J are TRBV10-3 and TRBJ1-5; the D gene is possibly TRBD1 (5 bases). This CDR3 has 13 residues. Per germline, CDR1 ENHRY and CDR2 SYGVKD.

This rearrangement joins TRBV27 to TRBJ1-4; 7 bases agree with TRBD1. The CDR3 covers 14 residues. Germline lookup yields CDR1 MNHEY and CDR2 SMNVEV (reference sequence). V was clipped by 7 bases and J by 1 base; unmatched bases: 3. This CDR3 is CASTRQGTNEKLFF. The CDR3, as DNA: TGTGCCAGCACCCGACAGGGAACTAATGAAAAACTGTTTTTT. The full variable domain, with the rest looked up from reference TRBV27 and TRBJ1-4, is EAQVTQNPRYLITVTGKKLTVTCSQNMNHEYMSWYRQDPGLGLRQIYYSMNVEVTDKGDVPEGYKVSRKEKRNFPLILESPSPNQTSLYFCASTRQGTNEKLFFGSGTQLSVL.

This sequence joins TRBV7-9 and TRBJ1-5; perhaps TRBD1 as D (6 bases). CDR3 length: 14 amino acids. The ends were cut back, 4 bases at V and 2 bases at J, with 9 bases in the middle. Germline V gene lookup returns CDR1 SEHNR and CDR2 FQNEAQ (reference sequence). CDR3 in DNA: TGTGCCAGCAGCTCTCCAGGGGGCAATCAGCCCCAGCATTTT. Encoded protein: CASSSPGGNQPQHF. Variable domain in full (rest from reference TRBV7-9 and TRBJ1-5): DTGVSQNPRHKITKRGQNVTFRCDPISEHNRLYWYRQTLGQGPEFLTYFQNEAQLEKSRLLSDRFSAERPKGSFSTLEIQRTEQGDSAMYLCASSSPGGNQPQHFGDGTRLSIL.

This clonotype was seen a few times. The chain has TRBV28 and TRBJ1-3; possible D gene TRBD1, 5 bases. Per the germline V gene, CDR1 is MDHEN and CDR2 is SYDVKM. CDR3 size: 13 residues. Trimming stripped 5 bases from V and 4 bases from J, with 9 bases between. The CDR3 nucleotides are TGTGCCAGCAGTCAGCAGGGAGGAAACACCATATATTTT. It yields the protein CASSQQGGNTIYF.